These T cell receptor beta chains were read from a single sample in a study of pediatric ulcerative colitis. Clones were sequenced by immunoSEQ multiplex PCR, and TCRdb holds only the in-frame ones, with some missing. The sample records about 40,000 clones, 75% being singletons. The sample consisted of gut tissue. All receptors derive from a boy aged 5-17 years with severe ulcerative colitis. The CDR3 runs from the conserved cysteine through the conserved F or W. D genes are given only for firm matches. Some rows have no size entry. The others give once, few or many, or a class for an expanded clone.

clone_size: .; v_call: TRBV4-1; d_call: .; j_call: TRBJ1-5; cdr3_nt: TGCGCCAGCAGCCAAGATCCTTTCGGGGGGGAGGGCAATCAGCCCCAGCATTTT; cdr3_aa: CASSQDPFGGEGNQPQHF
clone_size: .; v_call: TRBV29-1; d_call: .; j_call: TRBJ1-5; cdr3_nt: TGCAGCGTTGTGTTGGGGGGAGAAGGTCAGCCCCAGCATTTT; cdr3_aa: CSVVLGGEGQPQHF
clone_size: .; v_call: TRBV5-6; d_call: .; j_call: TRBJ1-5; cdr3_nt: TGTGCCAGCAGCTTGGTCGTAACTTATAGCAATCAGCCCCAGCATTTT; cdr3_aa: CASSLVVTYSNQPQHF
clone_size: .; v_call: TRBV11-1; d_call: .; j_call: TRBJ1-1; cdr3_nt: TGTGCCAGCAGCCCGGACCGCACTGAAGCTTTCTTT; cdr3_aa: CASSPDRTEAFF
clone_size: .; v_call: TRBV2; d_call: .; j_call: TRBJ1-1; cdr3_nt: TGTGCCAGCAGTGCATTGGGGAAAGGGAACACTGAAGCTTTCTTT; cdr3_aa: CASSALGKGNTEAFF
clone_size: once; v_call: TRBV19; d_call: .; j_call: TRBJ2-1; cdr3_nt: TGTGCCAATAGACGGGGAGGCAGTATCTCCTACAATGAGCAGTTCTTC; cdr3_aa: CANRRGGSISYNEQFF
clone_size: few; v_call: TRBV19; d_call: .; j_call: TRBJ1-5; cdr3_nt: TGTGCCAGTAGTATGGCGCTCAATAGCAATCAGCCCCAGCATTTT; cdr3_aa: CASSMALNSNQPQHF
clone_size: .; v_call: TRBV6-1; d_call: .; j_call: TRBJ2-5; cdr3_nt: TGTGCCAGCAGTGAAGTCATTTTCGGGAGTCCGTACCAAGAGACCCAGTACTTC; cdr3_aa: CASSEVIFGSPYQETQYF
clone_size: few; v_call: TRBV11-2; d_call: .; j_call: TRBJ2-3; cdr3_nt: TGTGCCAGCAGCTTAGGAAGGGCAGATACGCAGTATTTT; cdr3_aa: CASSLGRADTQYF
clone_size: few; v_call: TRBV10-3; d_call: TRBD1; j_call: TRBJ1-5; cdr3_nt: TGTGCCATCAGTGGCGGGGAGTCGGGACAGGGCAATCAGCCCCAGCATTTT; cdr3_aa: CAISGGESGQGNQPQHF
clone_size: .; v_call: TRBV19; d_call: .; j_call: TRBJ2-2; cdr3_nt: TGTGCCGCTCGGGCTCCCGGGGAGCTGTTTTTT; cdr3_aa: CAARAPGELFF
clone_size: few; v_call: TRBV27; d_call: .; j_call: TRBJ2-3; cdr3_nt: TGTGCCAGCAGCCAGGGTATAACAGATACGCAGTATTTT; cdr3_aa: CASSQGITDTQYF
clone_size: .; v_call: TRBV25-1; d_call: .; j_call: TRBJ2-2; cdr3_nt: TGTGCCAGCACCGAACCTACGGGGGCCGGGGAGCTGTTTTTT; cdr3_aa: CASTEPTGAGELFF
clone_size: .; v_call: TRBV14; d_call: .; j_call: TRBJ1-2; cdr3_nt: TGTGCCAGCAGCCAAGACCTGGGGGCGGGCTATGGCTACACCTTC; cdr3_aa: CASSQDLGAGYGYTF
clone_size: .; v_call: TRBV5-4; d_call: .; j_call: TRBJ1-3; cdr3_nt: TGTGCCAGCAGCTCACGCGCGACAGGCTTTGGAAACACCATATATTTT; cdr3_aa: CASSSRATGFGNTIYF
clone_size: .; v_call: TRBV5-1; d_call: TRBD1; j_call: TRBJ2-7; cdr3_nt: TGCGCCAGCAGCATACGGACAGGGGAACTGGACGAGCAGTACTTC; cdr3_aa: CASSIRTGELDEQYF
clone_size: .; v_call: TRBV19; d_call: .; j_call: TRBJ2-1; cdr3_nt: TGTGCCAGTATCGACCCCAGGAGCCCCTACAATGAGCAGTTCTTC; cdr3_aa: CASIDPRSPYNEQFF
clone_size: .; v_call: TRBV6-1; d_call: .; j_call: TRBJ2-1; cdr3_nt: TGTGCCAGCAGTGGGGGGTACAATGAGCAGTTCTTC; cdr3_aa: CASSGGYNEQFF